Listed here are 23 T cell receptor beta chains from one sample, sequenced in a study of T cell clusters in autoimmune cytopenias. TRB was amplified from approximately 250 ng of peripheral blood genomic DNA per sample. One tube held mixed TRB-A and TRB-B primer pools for touch-down PCR. TCRdb reanalyzed the multiplex PCR reads, giving one entry per CDR3 protein sequence and no DNA. Its clone listing holds roughly 2,300 distinct CDR3 sequences. The sample comprised peripheral blood. These receptors all come from a human donor with an autoimmune cytopenia or autoimmune hepatitis (not recorded which).

The chain employs TRBV12-3 or TRBV12-4 and TRBJ1-2. This CDR3 spans 12 amino acids. CDR3 amino acids: CASSRNGGGYTF.

The rearrangement links TRBV18 to TRBJ2-3; no DNA is available, so the TRBD1 call from TCRdb remains unchecked. The CDR3 consists of 17 residues. The germline V gene has CDR1 KGHSH and CDR2 LQKENI. CDR3 in amino acids: CASSRYRGTEHTDTQYF.

This clonotype counts as medium-sized (0.01 to 0.1%) by frequency. The V and J genes are TRBV19 and TRBJ1-2; TCRdb gives TRBD1 as the D gene, but with no DNA this cannot be confirmed. CDR3 length: 12 amino acids. The V gene's germline CDR1 is LNHDA and CDR2 SQIVND (reference sequence). CDR3 protein: CASSLQGNGYTF.

The chain combines TRBV6-2 or TRBV6-3 with TRBJ2-2; TCRdb returns TRBD1, unconfirmable since there is no DNA. This CDR3 contains 16 residues. Germline CDR1 MNHEY, CDR2 SVGEGT. CDR3 residues: CASDNWGRSNTGELFF.

J is TRBJ2-7 and V is TRBV6-5; TCRdb's D call, TRBD1, is unchecked because there is no DNA. This CDR3 contains 15 residues. Germline-derived CDR1 and CDR2 are MNHEY and SVGAGI. The chain's CDR3 is CASSSWTGGRGEQYF.

This clonotype counts as medium-sized by frequency. The V gene is TRBV30, the J gene TRBJ2-3; there is no DNA to check the TCRdb D call of TRBD1. The CDR3 length is 14 residues. Germline V CDR1 and CDR2: GTSNPN, SVGIG (reference sequence). CDR3 protein: CAWTDRVATDTQYF.

The chain links TRBV29-1 to TRBJ2-5; TCRdb's D gene call, TRBD2, goes unchecked for lack of DNA. Germline V gene data show CDR1 as SQVTM and CDR2 as ANQGSEA. The CDR3 length is 18 residues. CDR3 in amino acids: CSVVVPGLAGGGQETQYF. Filled out from reference TRBV29-1 and TRBJ2-5, the complete variable domain reads SAVISQKPSRDICQRGTSLTIQCQVDSQVTMMFWYRQQPGQSLTLIATANQGSEATYESGFVIDKFPISRPNLTFSTLTVSNMSPEDSSIYLCSVVVPGLAGGGQETQYFGPGTRLLVL.

The rearrangement links TRBV6-5 to TRBJ1-1; without DNA, the TCRdb call of TRBD1 cannot be checked. The CDR3 is made up of 14 amino acids. Germline-derived CDR1 and CDR2 are MNHEY and SVGAGI. The CDR3 loop reads CASSNAQGYTEAFF.

The chain uses TRBV6-1 and TRBJ1-4; the D call of TRBD1 rests on TCRdb alone, since no DNA is present to check it. Looked up from germline, CDR1 is MNHNS and CDR2 is SASEGT. The CDR3 length is 15 residues. CDR3 sequence reads: CASSAHTGGDGKLFF.

V is TRBV18 and J is TRBJ2-5; as DNA is missing, the TRBD1 call by TCRdb cannot be tested. The CDR3 contains 14 residues. Germline V gene sequence: CDR1 KGHSH, CDR2 LQKENI. CDR3: CASSPTGAKETQYF.

The chain carries TRBV7-2 and TRBJ2-3; the D call from TCRdb, TRBD1, cannot be confirmed without DNA. The length of the CDR3 is 16 residues. CDR1 and CDR2 (germline): SGHTA, FQGNSA. CDR3 region: CASSLGGGPGTDTQYF.

The chain carries TRBV5-4 and TRBJ2-7; TCRdb outputs TRBD2, but without DNA this stays unchecked. Germline CDR1 SGHNT, CDR2 YYREEE (reference sequence). There are 15 residues in the CDR3. CDR3 region: CASSRGTSGSSEQYF.

The rearrangement links TRBV28 to TRBJ2-2; TCRdb outputs TRBD1, but without DNA this stays unchecked. In germline, CDR1 is MDHEN, CDR2 SYDVKM. This CDR3 is 16 amino acids long. CDR3: CASSLLGQGYTGELFF.

This clonotype is medium-sized by frequency. The chain is built from TRBV30 and TRBJ2-1; no DNA is available, so the TRBD2 call from TCRdb remains unchecked. CDR1 GTSNPN and CDR2 SVGIG come from the germline V gene (reference sequence). The CDR3 runs to 14 residues. The CDR3 reads CAWKDLGGSGREFF. The variable domain in full, with the rest retrieved from reference TRBV30 and TRBJ2-1, is SQTIHQWPATLVQPVGSPLSLECTVEGTSNPNLYWYRQAAGRGLQLLFYSVGIGQISSEVPQNLSASRPQDRQFILSSKKLLLSDSGFYLCAWKDLGGSGREFFGPGTRLTVL.

The chain uses TRBV7-9 and TRBJ2-1; TCRdb's D call, TRBD2, is unchecked because there is no DNA. Germline V CDR1 and CDR2: SEHNR, FQNEAQ (reference sequence). The CDR3 is 14 residues long. The CDR3 is CASSQSNSVNEQFF.

This sequence joins TRBV6-4 and TRBJ2-5; TCRdb gives TRBD1 as the D gene, but with no DNA this cannot be confirmed. CDR3 length: 13 amino acids. The germline V gene encodes CDR1 MRHNA and CDR2 SNTAGT. CDR3 protein: CASRLGAEETQYF.

V and J are TRBV27 and TRBJ1-6; the TRBD1 assignment by TCRdb is unverifiable without DNA. This CDR3 is built from 15 residues. The germline gives CDR1 MNHEY, CDR2 SMNVEV (reference sequence). The CDR3: CASSFYRPNNSPLHF.

This sequence joins TRBV6-2 or TRBV6-3 and TRBJ1-3. Germline V lookup: CDR1 MNHEY, CDR2 SVGEGT. This CDR3 spans 14 amino acids. The CDR3 is CASRGNRLGNTIYF.

This sequence joins TRBV6-5 and TRBJ1-2. CDR1 is MNHEY, CDR2 SVGAGI, per germline. This CDR3 has 13 amino acids. The CDR3: CASSYSGGDGYTF.

The chain is built from TRBV19 and TRBJ2-7; TCRdb's assignment of TRBD2 cannot be checked, as there is no DNA. This CDR3 is built from 16 residues. Germline CDR1 reads LNHDA; CDR2 reads SQIVND (reference sequence). The CDR3 spells CASSRGASGVSYEQYF.

The rearrangement uses TRBV12-3 or TRBV12-4 and TRBJ2-1; the TCRdb D gene call, TRBD1, has no DNA to confirm it. The CDR3 covers 13 residues. CDR3 in amino acids: CASSFVRDNEQFF.

Here the CDR3 reads CASSPSGTRAYEQYF. The chain couples TRBV7-6 to TRBJ2-7; TCRdb proposes TRBD1, but this gene call is untestable without DNA. This CDR3 spans 15 amino acids. Germline lookup yields CDR1 SGHVS and CDR2 FNYEAQ.

This clonotype is medium-sized (0.01 to 0.1%) by frequency. The V call is TRBV19, the J call TRBJ2-1; TCRdb outputs TRBD2, but without DNA this stays unchecked. CDR1 is LNHDA and CDR2 is SQIVND in the germline V gene (reference sequence). CDR3 size: 16 residues. This chain's CDR3 is CASSPKAGGFNNEQFF.